A single sample gave rise to the 21 T cell receptor beta chains below, sequenced in a study of cytomegalovirus exposure and HLA in healthy donors (dated by TCRdb to 2015 to 2018). The receptor library was made with the immunoSEQ multiplex PCR assay. TCRdb took this table from immuneACCESS and kept in-frame rearrangements with V and J called. Such tables lack part of the clones; where checked against another copy, unresolved V genes explain under half of the gap, and the rest is unexplained. The sample table records some 80,000 clones; about 96% of these occur just once. The ten biggest clones cover 1.3% of the sample. The specimen was PBMCs. The receptor source for this set is a woman younger than 35 in good health and CMV-seronegative.

V and J are TRBV29-1 and TRBJ2-1; 9 bases are a match to TRBD2. The CDR3 length is 19 residues. CDR1 is SQVTM, CDR2 ANQGSEA, per germline. V shed 0 bases, J shed 7 bases, and the junction held 19 bases outside the gene matches. The CDR3 DNA is TGCAGCGTTGAAGATTTTAACTTTTTAGGCGGGAGGGCCCGTAATGAGCAGTTCTTC. Protein: CSVEDFNFLGGRARNEQFF.

The chain has TRBV6-1 and TRBJ2-7, with 12 bases lining up with TRBD1. The CDR3 loop spans 14 amino acids. Germline V lookup: CDR1 MNHNS, CDR2 SASEGT. V gave up 9 bases and J gave up 6 bases; unmatched junction bases: 9. The CDR3 loop reads CASGGQGAPLEQYF. The CDR3 region has the DNA TGTGCCAGTGGGGGACAGGGGGCCCCGCTCGAGCAGTACTTC.

For this clone: A read error may be the cause here, since a much bigger clone is one base away. Distinct nucleotide sequences in the sample also encode this CDR3. The chain carries TRBV2 and TRBJ1-1, with 7 bases identical to TRBD1. Trimming removed 4 bases from V and 1 base from J; junction bases left unmatched: 0. This CDR3 has 13 residues. The germline V gene has CDR1 SNHLY and CDR2 FYNNEI. CDR3 protein: CASSGQGNTEAFF. CDR3 in DNA: TGTGCCAGCAGTGGACAGGGGAACACTGAAGCTTTCTTT.

The chain carries TRBV5-6 and TRBJ2-1; no definite D call. The CDR3 consists of 11 residues. The V end lost 2 bases, the J end lost 8 bases, and 5 bases lay between the germline ends. Germline V lookup: CDR1 SGHDT, CDR2 YYEEEE. CDR3 DNA: TGTGCCAGCAGCTTTAAATATGAGCAGTTCTTC. Translating gives CASSFKYEQFF.

The V gene is TRBV6-6, the J gene TRBJ1-3; weak D call: TRBD1 (6 bases). Per the germline V gene, CDR1 is MNHNY and CDR2 is SVGAGI (reference sequence). Trimming shortened V by 6 bases and J by 2 bases, and 8 bases separated the two germline ends. The CDR3 runs 13 residues. The DNA of the CDR3 is TGTGCCAGCAGGACAGGTGCTGGAAACACCATATATTTT. It translates to CASRTGAGNTIYF.

V gene TRBV27 combines with J gene TRBJ2-3, with 7 bases fitting TRBD2. Looked up from germline, CDR1 is MNHEY and CDR2 is SMNVEV (reference sequence). The CDR3 has 17 residues. Trimming removed 3 bases from V and 0 bases from J; junction bases left unmatched: 9. CDR3 residues: CASSLGGGLHSTDTQYF. The CDR3 region has the DNA TGTGCCAGCAGTTTGGGCGGGGGACTCCACAGCACAGATACGCAGTATTTT.

The chain recombines TRBV9 with TRBJ2-3; 9 bases map to TRBD2. J was trimmed by 1 base and V by 0 bases; bases with no gene match: 9. Germline V gives CDR1 SGDLS, CDR2 YYNGEE. This CDR3 has 18 residues. The CDR3 reads CASSVGPSAGGRTDTQYF. CDR3 DNA sequence: TGTGCCAGCAGCGTAGGCCCCTCAGCGGGAGGTCGCACAGATACGCAGTATTTT.

V gene TRBV5-4 combines with J gene TRBJ2-7; TRBD2 agrees at 8 bases. This CDR3 is 15 amino acids long. From germline, CDR1 is SGHNT and CDR2 YYREEE (reference sequence). Losses at the gene ends were 0 bases for V and 0 bases for J; bases not matched to a gene: 2. The CDR3 DNA follows: TGTGCCAGCAGCTTGGCCGGACTAGCCTCCTACGAGCAGTACTTC. It translates to CASSLAGLASYEQYF.

This rearrangement joins TRBV11-3 to TRBJ2-2; 7 bases map to TRBD1. The V gene's germline CDR1 is SGHNT and CDR2 YENEEA. The trim removed 5 bases at V and 3 bases at J, leaving 18 bases unmatched. CDR3 length: 19 amino acids. The CDR3 coding sequence is TGTGCCAGCAGCCCTCCCTCGAGGACAGCCCAGGGGGACACCGGGGAGCTGTTTTTT. It codes for CASSPPSRTAQGDTGELFF.

The CDR3 sequence is CASAGLAGDGKNIQYF. CDR3 in DNA: TGTGCCAGTGCGGGTTTAGCGGGAGATGGCAAAAACATTCAGTACTTC. The rearrangement links TRBV19 to TRBJ2-4; 9 positions match TRBD2. J gave up 3 bases and V 8 bases, and 11 bases lay outside the gene matches. Germline lookup yields CDR1 LNHDA and CDR2 SQIVND (reference sequence). The length of the CDR3 is 16 residues.

This clone was observed once. The CDR3 nucleotides read TGCGCCAGCAGCCAACCATTAGCGGTCCAAGAGACCCAGTACTTC. Its translation is CASSQPLAVQETQYF. V is TRBV4-1 and J is TRBJ2-5; D perhaps matches TRBD2 (6 bases). The CDR3 is 15 amino acids. CDR1 MGHRA and CDR2 YSYEKL come from the germline V gene. V gave up 2 bases and J gave up 1 base, with 11 bases separating them.

The chain combines TRBV13 with TRBJ1-1; the match to TRBD1 covers 7 bases. The CDR3 extends over 19 amino acids. J was trimmed by 5 bases and V by 1 base; bases with no gene match: 19. CDR1 and CDR2 from the germline V gene are PRHDT and FYEKMQ (reference sequence). DNA for the CDR3: TGTGCCAGCAGCTTAGCCCCCCTCACAGGGGTTGTACGGTGGACTGAAGCTTTCTTT. This translates into CASSLAPLTGVVRWTEAFF.

The rearrangement links TRBV2 to TRBJ2-5; a weak D match, TRBD2 (5 bases). The V end lost 8 bases, the J end lost 2 bases, and 15 bases lay between the germline ends. The V gene's germline CDR1 is SNHLY and CDR2 FYNNEI. This CDR3 contains 14 residues. DNA of the CDR3: TGTGCCAGCGGAGGTATGCTTTCTCAAGAGACCCAGTACTTC. It is translated as CASGGMLSQETQYF. Full variable domain (rest looked up from reference TRBV2 and TRBJ2-5): EPEVTQTPSHQVTQMGQEVILRCVPISNHLYFYWYRQILGQKVEFLVSFYNNEISEKSEIFDDQFSVERPDGSNFTLKIRSTKLEDSAMYFCASGGMLSQETQYFGPGTRLLVL.

The chain is built from TRBV27 and TRBJ1-3, with D perhaps TRBD1 (6 bases). Germline V gives CDR1 MNHEY, CDR2 SMNVEV (reference sequence). With 0 bases removed from V and 3 bases from J, the gap between germline ends came to 15 bases. The CDR3 is made up of 17 amino acids. The CDR3 region is CASSLSGFGGGGNTIYF. CDR3 bases: TGTGCCAGCAGTTTATCAGGTTTTGGGGGCGGTGGAAACACCATATATTTT.

V is TRBV29-1 and J is TRBJ2-5, with 7 nucleotides matching TRBD1. Germline V lookup: CDR1 SQVTM, CDR2 ANQGSEA. J lost 5 bases, V lost 3 bases, and 18 bases had no gene match. The CDR3 length is 17 residues. CDR3 nucleotide sequence: TGCAGCGTTGATAATCTAGTAGGACAGGCCGTTCATGAGACCCAGTACTTC. The encoded protein is CSVDNLVGQAVHETQYF.

This chain joins TRBV7-6 and TRBJ2-1; 9 bases line up with TRBD1. CDR1 and CDR2 (germline): SGHVS, FNYEAQ. V gave up 2 bases and J gave up 4 bases; unmatched junction bases: 3. This CDR3 region has 15 residues. The CDR3 DNA reads as TGTGCCAGCAGCTTAACAGGGGGCGAATACAATGAGCAGTTCTTC. Residues: CASSLTGGEYNEQFF.

Only a few counts were recorded for this clone. This chain joins TRBV7-8 and TRBJ2-7, with 14 bases aligning to TRBD2. CDR1 and CDR2 (germline): SGHVS, FQNEAQ. The J segment lost 2 bases and the V segment lost 3 bases, leaving 12 bases of the junction unmatched. This CDR3 spans 19 amino acids. The CDR3 loop reads CASSLGGTSGSGGTYEQYF. DNA for the CDR3: TGTGCCAGCAGCTTGGGGGGGACTAGCGGGAGTGGGGGGACCTACGAGCAGTACTTC.

V and J are TRBV5-1 and TRBJ2-3; 8 bases fit TRBD1. CDR3 length equals 14 residues. Germline values: CDR1 SGHRS, CDR2 YFSETQ. V lost 4 bases to trimming and J lost 3 bases; unmatched junction nucleotides: 4. The CDR3 here is CASSPGTGTDTQYF. The CDR3 DNA reads as TGCGCCAGCAGCCCCGGGACAGGAACAGATACGCAGTATTTT.

V usage is TRBV11-2 and J usage is TRBJ1-1; D remains unclear. Germline CDR1 and CDR2: SGHAT and FQNNGV. This CDR3 region has 12 residues. V was cut by 0 bases and J by 9 bases, with 8 bases left in between. CDR3: CASSLDPLKAFF. CDR3 nucleotides: TGTGCCAGCAGCTTAGATCCCCTTAAAGCTTTCTTT.

The chain couples TRBV2 to TRBJ2-5, with a possible D match to TRBD2 (6 bases). The CDR3 spans 13 residues. Germline V gives CDR1 SNHLY, CDR2 FYNNEI. Trimming took 6 bases from V and 5 from J, leaving 13 bases between them. The CDR3 DNA sequence: TGTGCCAGCAGAGACTCAGGGAGGGAGACCCAGTACTTC. It is translated as CASRDSGRETQYF.

J is TRBJ1-3 and V is TRBV5-6; D uncertain. Trimming shortened V by 4 bases and J by 7 bases, and 15 bases separated the two germline ends. The CDR3 length is 14 residues. Germline CDR1 reads SGHDT; CDR2 reads YYEEEE. The chain's CDR3 is CASSPGSITNTIYF. The CDR3 DNA reads TGTGCCAGCAGCCCGGGGTCGATAACGAACACCATATATTTT.